The 20 T cell receptor beta chains in this list originate from one sample, sequenced in a study of blood T cell repertoires in COVID-19. Only in-frame clones appear in the TCRdb table, and some are missing; sequencing was by immunoSEQ multiplex PCR. Here the sample spans approximately 70,000 clones, about 80% being singletons. Material: peripheral blood. The origin of the receptors is an older woman with acute or convalescent COVID-19.

This chain connects TRBV5-5 to TRBJ2-6; TRBD1 aligns across 10 bases. The V gene end was trimmed by 4 bases and the J gene end by 5 bases; junction bases not matched to a gene: 6. This CDR3 has 16 amino acids. Germline lookup yields CDR1 SGHKS and CDR2 YYEKEE (reference sequence). CDR3 amino acids: CASSPGQGGWANVLTF. The CDR3 DNA reads as TGTGCCAGCAGCCCAGGACAGGGGGGCTGGGCCAACGTCCTGACTTTC.

The chain joins TRBV29-1 to TRBJ2-3; unclear D gene. Germline V lookup: CDR1 SQVTM, CDR2 ANQGSEA. This CDR3 contains 15 residues. V was clipped by 0 bases and J by 0 bases, with 10 bases between them. The CDR3 DNA is TGCAGCGTTGAAGAGGGCACAGCCAGCACAGATACGCAGTATTTT. Amino acid sequence: CSVEEGTASTDTQYF.

This clone was counted once. The chain links TRBV24-1 to TRBJ2-1, with 10 bases identical to TRBD1. CDR1 is KGHDR, CDR2 SFDVKD, per germline. Losses at the gene ends were 5 bases for V and 4 bases for J; bases not matched to a gene: 7. The CDR3 spans 16 residues. CDR3: CATSVFRDRGYNEQFF. CDR3 DNA sequence: TGTGCCACCAGTGTTTTCCGGGACAGGGGTTACAATGAGCAGTTCTTC.

This chain joins TRBV30 and TRBJ2-3; 11 positions match TRBD2. Per germline, CDR1 GTSNPN and CDR2 SVGIG (reference sequence). Losses at the gene ends were 3 bases for V and 8 bases for J; bases not matched to a gene: 7. This CDR3 has 14 amino acids. The CDR3 loop reads CAWSVSGGAGTQYF. The CDR3 DNA follows: TGTGCCTGGAGCGTTAGCGGGGGGGCCGGTACGCAGTATTTT.

The chain joins TRBV7-8 to TRBJ1-6; 10 bases fit TRBD1. The CDR3 length is 14 residues. The ends lost 3 bases at V and 8 bases at J; junction bases unmatched: 1. Germline V gene sequence: CDR1 SGHVS, CDR2 FQNEAQ. The CDR3, as DNA: TGTGCCAGCAGCTTCGGGACAGGGGATTCACCCCTCCACTTT. Its translation is CASSFGTGDSPLHF.

The chain couples TRBV27 to TRBJ2-7, with 7 bases identical to TRBD1. With V trimmed by 7 bases and J by 4 bases, 7 bases remained unmatched. The CDR3 totals 13 residues. Per germline, CDR1 MNHEY and CDR2 SMNVEV (reference sequence). As DNA, the CDR3 is TGTGCCAGCACGAGGGGGCCAGGGTACGAGCAGTACTTC. This encodes CASTRGPGYEQYF.

The chain recombines TRBV19 with TRBJ1-1; D may be TRBD1 (6 bases). Germline CDR1 reads LNHDA; CDR2 reads SQIVND (reference sequence). The CDR3 has 14 amino acids. V lost 6 bases, J lost 0 bases, and 11 bases lay in between. CDR3 in DNA: TGTGCCAGTAGGACGGACAGCCTGAACACTGAAGCTTTCTTT. Translating gives CASRTDSLNTEAFF.

The genes are TRBV12-3 or TRBV12-4 and TRBJ1-2; 10 positions match TRBD1. The CDR3 covers 13 residues. J lost 9 bases, V lost 6 bases, and 7 bases had no gene match. CDR3 DNA: TGTGCCAGCAGCCGGGGACAGGGGTCTAGCTACACCTTC. Translated, it gives CASSRGQGSSYTF.

This clone came up once. The chain carries TRBV29-1 and TRBJ2-7, with TRBD1 matching 8 bases. The CDR3 is 13 amino acids. Germline CDR1 reads SQVTM; CDR2 reads ANQGSEA. After removal of 7 bases from V and 5 bases from J, the junction contained 10 bases not matched to a gene. The CDR3 sequence: CSARQGRSHEQYF. CDR3 nucleotide sequence: TGCAGCGCCCGACAGGGGCGTTCCCACGAGCAGTACTTC.

The genes are TRBV6-5 and TRBJ2-3, with D possibly matching TRBD2 (5 bases). V was shortened by 6 bases and J by 7 bases, with 17 bases between the two germline ends. The CDR3 has 14 amino acids. CDR1 and CDR2 from the germline V gene are MNHEY and SVGAGI. The CDR3 reads CASSVDRETYTQYF. In nucleotides, the CDR3 is TGTGCCAGCAGCGTCGATAGGGAGACGTATACGCAGTATTTT.

The CDR3, as DNA: TGTGCCAGCAGCTTGAGACAGAGATCCTACGAGCAGTACTTC. Translating gives CASSLRQRSYEQYF. V gene TRBV7-2 combines with J gene TRBJ2-7, with D maybe TRBD1 (5 bases). V was cut by 3 bases and J by 1 base, with 10 bases left in between. In germline, CDR1 is SGHTA, CDR2 FQGNSA. CDR3 length: 14 amino acids.

For the CDR3, the DNA is TGTGCCAGTAGTCCGAGCCCCGAAATGGGCTACACCTTC. Its protein is CASSPSPEMGYTF. V is TRBV19 and J is TRBJ1-2; D call uncertain. This CDR3 is built from 13 residues. Trimming shortened V by 5 bases and J by 8 bases, and 15 bases separated the two germline ends. Germline CDR1 is LNHDA and CDR2 is SQIVND (reference sequence).

The CDR3 nucleotides are TGTGCCAGCTCACGTGACATCGGGGGGGCGGGGGGGCCAGACAATGAGCAGTTCTTC. Protein sequence: CASSRDIGGAGGPDNEQFF. The chain uses TRBV18 and TRBJ2-1; 9 bases are a match to TRBD2. In germline, CDR1 is KGHSH, CDR2 LQKENI. The CDR3 runs 19 residues. V shed 4 bases, J shed 5 bases, and the junction held 18 bases outside the gene matches.

CDR3 nucleotides: TGTGCCAGCAGCTTGGATAGGGGGACGGATCTCTATGGCTACACCTTC. Residues: CASSLDRGTDLYGYTF. V gene TRBV5-4 combines with J gene TRBJ1-2, with D perhaps matching TRBD1 (6 bases). The CDR3 covers 16 residues. CDR1 SGHNT and CDR2 YYREEE come from the germline V gene (reference sequence). The V end lost 0 bases, the J end lost 4 bases, and 16 bases lay between the germline ends.

The rearrangement joins TRBV30 to TRBJ1-2; the match to TRBD1 covers 9 bases. V lost 3 bases to trimming and J lost 5 bases; unmatched junction nucleotides: 7. Germline V gene lookup returns CDR1 GTSNPN and CDR2 SVGIG (reference sequence). The CDR3 runs 14 residues. Here the CDR3 DNA reads TGTGCCTGGAGCCGGACAGGGGAACTATATGGCTACACCTTC. Translating gives CAWSRTGELYGYTF.

The rearrangement uses TRBV7-9 and TRBJ1-1; D ambiguous. Per the germline V gene, CDR1 is SEHNR and CDR2 is FQNEAQ (reference sequence). The CDR3 has 16 amino acids. Between the trimmed V and J ends, which lost 1 base and 0 bases, there was a span of 12 bases. The CDR3 loop is CASSLGQNTLNTEAFF. Written as DNA, the CDR3 is TGTGCCAGCAGCTTAGGGCAGAACACCCTGAACACTGAAGCTTTCTTT.

V and J are TRBV2 and TRBJ1-6; D possibly corresponds to TRBD1 (5 bases). Trimming cost V 5 bases and J 10 bases, with 12 bases left between them. The CDR3 length is 13 residues. Germline assignment: CDR1 SNHLY and CDR2 FYNNEI. CDR3 DNA: TGTGCCAGCAGTTCCAGGGTGCGATCACCCCTCCACTTT. It codes for CASSSRVRSPLHF.

The rearrangement uses TRBV9 and TRBJ2-2, with a possible D match to TRBD1 (5 bases). Between the trimmed V and J ends, which lost 3 bases and 2 bases, there was a span of 14 bases. This CDR3 contains 16 residues. Germline-derived CDR1 and CDR2 are SGDLS and YYNGEE. The DNA of the CDR3 is TGTGCCAGCAGCGGGGGCCCTACTACTAACACCGGGGAGCTGTTTTTT. Translating gives CASSGGPTTNTGELFF.

The V and J genes are TRBV6-5 and TRBJ1-4, with TRBD1 identical over 7 bases. Germline assignment: CDR1 MNHEY and CDR2 SVGAGI. This CDR3 is built from 14 residues. V shed 6 bases and J 7 bases; nucleotides not matched to a gene: 8. The CDR3 coding sequence is TGTGCCAGCAGCGGGAGACAGGGAGGTGAAAAACTGTTTTTT. Protein sequence: CASSGRQGGEKLFF.

V usage is TRBV7-3 and J usage is TRBJ2-5; 14 bases fit TRBD2. V gave up 4 bases and J gave up 4 bases; unmatched junction bases: 5. Germline CDR1 and CDR2: SGHTA and FQGTGA. The CDR3 is 16 residues long. In DNA form, the CDR3 reads TGTGCCAGCAGCTCCACCGGGACTAGCGGGGGAGAGACCCAGTACTTC. This codes for CASSSTGTSGGETQYF.